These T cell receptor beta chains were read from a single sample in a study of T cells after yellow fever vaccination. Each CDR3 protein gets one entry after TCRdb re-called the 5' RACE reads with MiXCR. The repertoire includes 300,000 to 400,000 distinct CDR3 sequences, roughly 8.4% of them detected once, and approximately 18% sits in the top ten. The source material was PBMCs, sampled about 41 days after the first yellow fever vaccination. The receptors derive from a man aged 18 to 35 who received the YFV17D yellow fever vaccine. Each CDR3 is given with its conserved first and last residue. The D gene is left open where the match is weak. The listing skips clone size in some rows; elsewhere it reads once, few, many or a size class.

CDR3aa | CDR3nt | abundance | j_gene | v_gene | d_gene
CASSLGTGPDTQYF | TGTGCCAGCAGCCTTGGGACAGGCCCGGATACGCAGTATTTT | many | TRBJ2-3 | TRBV7-6 | TRBD1
CASSPTRREQRDTQYF | TGTGCCAGCAGTCCAACACGGCGGGAGCAGAGAGATACGCAGTATTTT | few | TRBJ2-3 | TRBV12-3/TRBV12-4 | TRBD2
CASSLGQGGNIQYF | TGCGCCAGCAGCTTGGGCCAGGGGGGAAACATTCAGTACTTC | medium-sized | TRBJ2-4 | TRBV5-1 | -
CSASVRDTGKLFF | TGCAGTGCTAGTGTAAGGGACACAGGAAAACTGTTTTTT | - | TRBJ1-4 | TRBV20-1 | -
CASTTGTQETQYF | TGTGCTAGCACTACCGGGACCCAAGAGACCCAGTACTTC | - | TRBJ2-5 | TRBV7-7 | -
CASRPRTGGSSYNSPLHF | TGTGCCAGCAGGCCCCGTACAGGGGGAAGCTCCTATAATTCACCCCTCCACTTT | - | TRBJ1-6 | TRBV6-5 | TRBD1
CASSQGGSNQPQHF | TGCGCCAGCAGCCAGGGTGGGAGCAATCAGCCCCAGCATTTT | few | TRBJ1-5 | TRBV4-1 | -
CASSFAERSYEQYF | TGTGCCAGCAGTTTTGCAGAACGCTCCTACGAGCAGTACTTC | few | TRBJ2-7 | TRBV12-3/TRBV12-4 | -
CASSLKGSGLNEQFF | TGTGCCAGCAGCTTAAAGGGGTCAGGCTTGAATGAGCAGTTCTTC | - | TRBJ2-1 | TRBV7-3 | -
CASSVSTRDEKLFF | TGTGCCAGCAGCGTATCCACTAGGGATGAAAAACTGTTTTTT | - | TRBJ1-4 | TRBV9 | -